Reported below is one T cell receptor (beta chain). Antigen: not known. The missing CDR3 end, 3 residues past where the read stops, is filled in from the germline J gene. The CDR3 runs to 14 residues. Per germline, CDR1 SNHLY and CDR2 FYNNEI. The data are from a study of T cells in women clearing cervical HPV infection. For the study at large: Blood came at first lesion visit for cases, post-clearance for controls.

Genomic DNA, averaging approximately 1,300 ng per sample, yielded TCR beta CDR3 via immunoSEQ. Repertoires were generated with immunoSEQ multiplex PCR, while TCRdb's copy carries only in-frame clones and drops some. Listed are under 50,000 clones; 6% to 6.5% falls within the top ten. Whole-study findings and limits: A classifier using richness and V gene abundances reached an AUC of under 0.9. Repertoire richness, not evenness, was significantly elevated in CIN3+ cases versus controls.

The sequence derives from a woman aged 18-70 years with a cervical HPV16 infection that either progressed to CIN3+ or cleared (not recorded which). Material for sequencing was blood buffy coat. This chain uses TRBV2 with TRBJ2-4; no clear D gene. The covered CDR3 bases are TGTGCCAGCAGTGACCAGGTATTGTCACATGGT. As protein: CASSDQVLSHG. The full CDR3 is CASSDQVLSHGQYF.